These 2 T cell receptor beta chains were all obtained from the same sample, sequenced in a study of T cell changes during pregnancy in multiple sclerosis. Sequenced by immunoSEQ multiplex PCR; TCRdb stores in-frame clones only, minus some. The table lists about 40,000 clones, approximately 88% of them singletons, with about 5.2% in the top ten. The material sequenced was peripheral blood, taken in the first trimester of pregnancy. The receptors here all came from a female donor in good health, enrolled as a control in a pregnancy study.

The chain has TRBV9 and TRBJ1-1, with D hard to call. The length of the CDR3 is 12 residues. V lost 4 bases and J lost 4, with 8 bases in between. Germline CDR1 reads SGDLS; CDR2 reads YYNGEE. The CDR3 DNA reads TGTGCCAGCAGCCTGGAGGGCACTGAAGCTTTCTTT. It is translated as CASSLEGTEAFF.

The J gene is TRBJ1-2, the V gene TRBV7-9, with D perhaps TRBD1 (6 bases). The germline V gene has CDR1 SEHNR and CDR2 FQNEAQ (reference sequence). V was cut by 4 bases and J by 6 bases, with 24 bases left in between. This CDR3 has 17 amino acids. In DNA form, the CDR3 reads TGTGCCAGCAGCTATCCGGTCACAGGGAAGCCGTCGGATGGCTACACCTTC. It yields the protein CASSYPVTGKPSDGYTF.